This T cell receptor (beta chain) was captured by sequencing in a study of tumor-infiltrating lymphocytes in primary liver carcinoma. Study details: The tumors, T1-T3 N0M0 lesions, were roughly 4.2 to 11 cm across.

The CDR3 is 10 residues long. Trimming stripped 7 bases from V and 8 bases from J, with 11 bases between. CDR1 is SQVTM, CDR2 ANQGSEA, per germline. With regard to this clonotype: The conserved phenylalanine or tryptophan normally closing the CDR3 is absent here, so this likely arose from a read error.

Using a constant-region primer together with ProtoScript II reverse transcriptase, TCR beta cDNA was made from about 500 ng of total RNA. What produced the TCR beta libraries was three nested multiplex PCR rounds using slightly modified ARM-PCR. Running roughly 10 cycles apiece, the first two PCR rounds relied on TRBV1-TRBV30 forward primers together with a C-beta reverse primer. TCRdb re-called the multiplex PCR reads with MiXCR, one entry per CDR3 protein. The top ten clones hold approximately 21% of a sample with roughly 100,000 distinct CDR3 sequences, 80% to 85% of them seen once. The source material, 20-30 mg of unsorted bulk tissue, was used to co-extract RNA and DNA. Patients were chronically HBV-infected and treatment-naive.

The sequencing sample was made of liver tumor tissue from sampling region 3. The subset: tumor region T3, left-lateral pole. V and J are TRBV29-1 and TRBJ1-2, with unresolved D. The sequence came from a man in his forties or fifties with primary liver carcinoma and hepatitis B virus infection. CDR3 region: CSAQDEGYTL. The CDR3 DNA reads TGCAGCGCCCAGGATGAAGGCTACACCCTC.